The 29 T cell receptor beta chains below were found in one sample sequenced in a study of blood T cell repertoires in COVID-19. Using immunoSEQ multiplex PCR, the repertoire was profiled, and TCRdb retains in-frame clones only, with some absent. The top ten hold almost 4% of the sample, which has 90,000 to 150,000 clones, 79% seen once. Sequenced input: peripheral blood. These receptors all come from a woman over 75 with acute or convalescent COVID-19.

The CDR3 DNA reads as TGTGCCAGCAGTTACTCGAGGGATATCCACGAGCAGTACTTC. As protein: CASSYSRDIHEQYF. The chain is built from TRBV6-2 or TRBV6-3 and TRBJ2-7; D perhaps matches TRBD2 (5 bases). The CDR3 covers 14 residues. Trimming removed 0 bases at V and 5 bases at J, with 11 bases between. From germline, CDR1 is MNHEY and CDR2 SVGEGT.

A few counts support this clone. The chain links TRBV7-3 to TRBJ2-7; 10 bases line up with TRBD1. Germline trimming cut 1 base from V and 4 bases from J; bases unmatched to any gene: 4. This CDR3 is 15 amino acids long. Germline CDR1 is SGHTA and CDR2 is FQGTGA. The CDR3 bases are TGTGCCAGCAGCTTAAACCCGGGACAGGGGTACGAGCAGTACTTC. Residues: CASSLNPGQGYEQYF. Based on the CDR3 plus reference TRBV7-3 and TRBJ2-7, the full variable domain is GAGVSQTPSNKVTEKGKYVELRCDPISGHTALYWYRQSLGQGPEFLIYFQGTGAADDSGLPNDRFFAVRPEGSVSTLKIQRTERGDSAVYLCASSLNPGQGYEQYFGPGTRLTVT.

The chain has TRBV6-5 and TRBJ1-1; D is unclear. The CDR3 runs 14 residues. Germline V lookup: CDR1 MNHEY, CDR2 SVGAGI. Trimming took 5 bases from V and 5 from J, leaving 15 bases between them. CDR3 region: CASSIRETSTEAFF. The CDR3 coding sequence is TGTGCCAGCAGTATACGGGAAACCTCGACTGAAGCTTTCTTT.

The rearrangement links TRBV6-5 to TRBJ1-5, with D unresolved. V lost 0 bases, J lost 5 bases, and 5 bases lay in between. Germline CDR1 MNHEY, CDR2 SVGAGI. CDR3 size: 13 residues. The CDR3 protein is CASSYSRYQPQHF. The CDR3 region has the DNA TGTGCCAGCAGTTACTCGAGGTATCAGCCCCAGCATTTT.

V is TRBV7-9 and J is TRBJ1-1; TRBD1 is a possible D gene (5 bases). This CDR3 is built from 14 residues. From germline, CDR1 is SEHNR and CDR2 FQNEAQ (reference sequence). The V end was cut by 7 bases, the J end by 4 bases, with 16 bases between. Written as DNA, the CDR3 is TGTGCCAGCAATGATATTCCGGGGGTCACTGAAGCTTTCTTT. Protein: CASNDIPGVTEAFF.

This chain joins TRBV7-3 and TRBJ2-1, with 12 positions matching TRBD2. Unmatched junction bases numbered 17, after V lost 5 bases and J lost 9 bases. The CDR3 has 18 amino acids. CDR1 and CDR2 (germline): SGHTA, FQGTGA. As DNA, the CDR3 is TGTGCCAGCAGCCCCCAAGGGGGATCTAGCGGGGGGGCGGTTGAGCAGTTCTTC. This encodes CASSPQGGSSGGAVEQFF. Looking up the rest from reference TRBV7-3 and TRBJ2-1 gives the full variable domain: GAGVSQTPSNKVTEKGKYVELRCDPISGHTALYWYRQSLGQGPEFLIYFQGTGAADDSGLPNDRFFAVRPEGSVSTLKIQRTERGDSAVYLCASSPQGGSSGGAVEQFFGPGTRLTVL.

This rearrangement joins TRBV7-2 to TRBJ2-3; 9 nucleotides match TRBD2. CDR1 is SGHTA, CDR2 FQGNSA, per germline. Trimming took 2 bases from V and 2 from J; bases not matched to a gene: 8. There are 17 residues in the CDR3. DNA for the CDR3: TGTGCCAGCAGCTTATTCGCTAGCGGGAAATTCACAGATACGCAGTATTTT. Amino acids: CASSLFASGKFTDTQYF.

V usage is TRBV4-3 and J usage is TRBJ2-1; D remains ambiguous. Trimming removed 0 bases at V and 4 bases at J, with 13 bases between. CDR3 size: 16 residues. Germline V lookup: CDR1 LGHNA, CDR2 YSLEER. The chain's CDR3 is CASSQDWQSAYNEQFF. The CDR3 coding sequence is TGCGCCAGCAGCCAAGACTGGCAGTCCGCATACAATGAGCAGTTCTTC.

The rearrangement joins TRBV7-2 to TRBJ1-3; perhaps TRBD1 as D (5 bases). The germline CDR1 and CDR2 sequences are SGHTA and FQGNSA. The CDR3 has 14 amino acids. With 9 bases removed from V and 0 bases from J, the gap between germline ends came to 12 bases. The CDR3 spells CASSTGFSGNTIYF. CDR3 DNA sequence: TGTGCCAGTTCCACAGGATTCTCTGGAAACACCATATATTTT.

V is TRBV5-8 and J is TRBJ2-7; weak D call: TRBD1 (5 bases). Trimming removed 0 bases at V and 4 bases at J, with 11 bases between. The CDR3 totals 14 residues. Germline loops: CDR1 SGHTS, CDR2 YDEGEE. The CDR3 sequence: CASSLANGAYEQYF. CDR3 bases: TGTGCCAGCAGCTTGGCCAATGGGGCTTACGAGCAGTACTTC.

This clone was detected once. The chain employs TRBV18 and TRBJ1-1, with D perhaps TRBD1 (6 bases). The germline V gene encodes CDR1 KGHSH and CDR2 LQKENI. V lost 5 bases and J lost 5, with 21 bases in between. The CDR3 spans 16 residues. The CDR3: CASSEQGIVARTEAFF. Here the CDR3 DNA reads TGTGCCAGCTCAGAACAGGGTATTGTTGCGAGGACTGAAGCTTTCTTT.

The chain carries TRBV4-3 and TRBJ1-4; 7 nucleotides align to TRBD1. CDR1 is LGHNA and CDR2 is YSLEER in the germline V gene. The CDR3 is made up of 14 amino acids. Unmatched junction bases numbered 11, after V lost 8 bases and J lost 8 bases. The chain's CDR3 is CASAPGQAGEKLFF. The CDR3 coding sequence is TGCGCCAGCGCACCCGGACAGGCAGGAGAAAAACTGTTTTTT.

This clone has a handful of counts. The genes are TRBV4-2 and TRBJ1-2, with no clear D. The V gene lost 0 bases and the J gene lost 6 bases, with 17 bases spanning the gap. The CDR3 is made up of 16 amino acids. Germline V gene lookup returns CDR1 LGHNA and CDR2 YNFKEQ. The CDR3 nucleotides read TGTGCCAGCAGCCAAGATAGATTCACCCCTCACCATGGCTACACCTTC. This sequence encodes CASSQDRFTPHHGYTF.

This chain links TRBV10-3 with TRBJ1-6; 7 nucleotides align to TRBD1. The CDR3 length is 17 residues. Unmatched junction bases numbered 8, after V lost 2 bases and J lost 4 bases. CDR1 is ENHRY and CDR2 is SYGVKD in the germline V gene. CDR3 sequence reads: CAISEHPQGQYNSPLHF. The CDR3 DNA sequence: TGTGCCATCAGTGAGCACCCCCAGGGACAGTATAATTCACCCCTCCACTTT.

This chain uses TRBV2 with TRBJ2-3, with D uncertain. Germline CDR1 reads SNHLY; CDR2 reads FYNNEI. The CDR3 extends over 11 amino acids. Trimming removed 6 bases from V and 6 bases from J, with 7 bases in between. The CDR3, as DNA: TGTGCCAGCAGGTATTCCGATACGCAGTATTTT. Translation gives CASRYSDTQYF.

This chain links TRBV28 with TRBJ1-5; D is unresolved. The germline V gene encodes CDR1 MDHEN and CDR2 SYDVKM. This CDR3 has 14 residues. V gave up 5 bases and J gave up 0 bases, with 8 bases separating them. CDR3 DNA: TGTGCCAGCAGTCGGGGTGGTAGCAATCAGCCCCAGCATTTT. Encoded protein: CASSRGGSNQPQHF.

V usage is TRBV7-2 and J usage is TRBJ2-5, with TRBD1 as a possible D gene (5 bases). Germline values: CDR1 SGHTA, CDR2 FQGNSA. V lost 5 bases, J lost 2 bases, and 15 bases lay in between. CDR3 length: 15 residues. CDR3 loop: CASSLGLGVQETQYF. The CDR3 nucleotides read TGTGCCAGCAGCCTGGGGTTAGGGGTTCAAGAGACCCAGTACTTC.

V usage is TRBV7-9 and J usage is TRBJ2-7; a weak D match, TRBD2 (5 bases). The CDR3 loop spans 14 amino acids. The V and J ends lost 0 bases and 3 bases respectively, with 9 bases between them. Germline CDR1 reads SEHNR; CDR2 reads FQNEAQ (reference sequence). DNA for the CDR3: TGTGCCAGCAGCTTAGCAGCGGCAAACTACGAGCAGTACTTC. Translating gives CASSLAAANYEQYF.

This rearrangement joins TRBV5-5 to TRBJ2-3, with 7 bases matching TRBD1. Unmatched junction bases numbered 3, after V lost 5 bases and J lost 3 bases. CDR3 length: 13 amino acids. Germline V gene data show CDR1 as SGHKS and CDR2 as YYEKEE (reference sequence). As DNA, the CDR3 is TGTGCCAGCAGAGGGGGCCTGACAGATACGCAGTATTTT. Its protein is CASRGGLTDTQYF.

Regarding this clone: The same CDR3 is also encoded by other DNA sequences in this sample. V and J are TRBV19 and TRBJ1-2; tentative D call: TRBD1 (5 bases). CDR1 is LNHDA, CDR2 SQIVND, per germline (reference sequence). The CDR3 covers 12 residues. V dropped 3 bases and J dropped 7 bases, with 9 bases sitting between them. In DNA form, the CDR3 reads TGTGCCAGTAGTATTGCAGGGATTGGCTACACCTTC. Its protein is CASSIAGIGYTF.

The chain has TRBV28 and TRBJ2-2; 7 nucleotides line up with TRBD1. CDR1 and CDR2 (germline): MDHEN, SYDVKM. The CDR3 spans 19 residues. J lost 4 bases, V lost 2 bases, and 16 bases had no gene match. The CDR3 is CASSLRRDSSGAITGELFF. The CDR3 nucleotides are TGTGCCAGCAGTTTACGCCGGGACAGCTCAGGGGCAATCACCGGGGAGCTGTTTTTT.

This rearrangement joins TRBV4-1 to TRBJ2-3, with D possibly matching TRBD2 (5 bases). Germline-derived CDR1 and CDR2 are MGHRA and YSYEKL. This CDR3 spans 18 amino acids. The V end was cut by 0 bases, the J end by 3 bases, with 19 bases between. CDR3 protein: CASSQEGITGGYTDTQYF. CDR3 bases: TGCGCCAGCAGCCAAGAAGGGATCACTGGAGGTTATACAGATACGCAGTATTTT.

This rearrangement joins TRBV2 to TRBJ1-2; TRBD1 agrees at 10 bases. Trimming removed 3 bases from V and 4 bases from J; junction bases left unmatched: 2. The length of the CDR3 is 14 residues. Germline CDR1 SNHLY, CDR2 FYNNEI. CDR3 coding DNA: TGTGCCAGCAGTGAGGGACAGGGGATCTATGGCTACACCTTC. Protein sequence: CASSEGQGIYGYTF.

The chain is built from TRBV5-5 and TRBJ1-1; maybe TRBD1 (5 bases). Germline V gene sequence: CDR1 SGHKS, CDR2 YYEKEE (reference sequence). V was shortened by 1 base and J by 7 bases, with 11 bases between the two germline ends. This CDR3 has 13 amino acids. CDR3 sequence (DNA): TGTGCCAGCAGCTTGATGGGGACTCTTGAAGCTTTCTTT. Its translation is CASSLMGTLEAFF. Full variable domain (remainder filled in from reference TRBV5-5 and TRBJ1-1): DAGVTQSPTHLIKTRGQQVTLRCSPISGHKSVSWYQQVLGQGPQFIFQYYEKEERGRGNFPDRFSARQFPNYSSELNVNALLLGDSALYLCASSLMGTLEAFFGQGTRLTVV.

CDR3 in amino acids: CASSLDRDRATDTQYF. The CDR3 DNA follows: TGTGCCAGCAGTCTCGACCGGGACAGGGCGACAGATACGCAGTATTTT. This rearrangement joins TRBV3-1 (or the pseudogene TRBV3-2) to TRBJ2-3; TRBD1 matches at 9 bases. This CDR3 spans 16 amino acids. The V and J ends lost 6 bases and 3 bases, in that order; junction bases with no gene match: 10. Germline V gene data show CDR1 as LGHDT and CDR2 as YNNKEL (reference sequence).

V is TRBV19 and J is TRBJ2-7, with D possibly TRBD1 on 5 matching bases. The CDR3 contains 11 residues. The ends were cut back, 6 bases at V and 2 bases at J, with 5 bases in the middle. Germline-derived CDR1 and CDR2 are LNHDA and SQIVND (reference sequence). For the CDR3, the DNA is TGTGCCAGTAGAGGGGCCTACGAGCAGTACTTC. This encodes CASRGAYEQYF.

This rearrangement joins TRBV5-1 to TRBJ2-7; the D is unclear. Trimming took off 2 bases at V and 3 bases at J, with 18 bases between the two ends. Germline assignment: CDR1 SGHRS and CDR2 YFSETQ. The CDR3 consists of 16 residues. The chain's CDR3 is CASSLSPVSGIYEQYF. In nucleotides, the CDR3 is TGCGCCAGCAGCTTATCGCCGGTGTCAGGAATCTACGAGCAGTACTTC.

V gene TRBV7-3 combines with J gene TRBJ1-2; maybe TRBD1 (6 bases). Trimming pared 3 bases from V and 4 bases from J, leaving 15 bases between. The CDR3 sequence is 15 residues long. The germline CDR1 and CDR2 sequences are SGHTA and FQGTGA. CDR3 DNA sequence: TGTGCCAGCAGCTTCGAAGGGGGGGTAGGCTATGGCTACACCTTC. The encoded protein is CASSFEGGVGYGYTF.

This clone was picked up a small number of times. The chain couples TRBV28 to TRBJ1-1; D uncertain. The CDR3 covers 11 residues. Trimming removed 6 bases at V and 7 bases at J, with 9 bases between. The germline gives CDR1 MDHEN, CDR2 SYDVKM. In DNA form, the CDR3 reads TGTGCCAGCAGCCTCGACATTGAAGCTTTCTTT. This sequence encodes CASSLDIEAFF.